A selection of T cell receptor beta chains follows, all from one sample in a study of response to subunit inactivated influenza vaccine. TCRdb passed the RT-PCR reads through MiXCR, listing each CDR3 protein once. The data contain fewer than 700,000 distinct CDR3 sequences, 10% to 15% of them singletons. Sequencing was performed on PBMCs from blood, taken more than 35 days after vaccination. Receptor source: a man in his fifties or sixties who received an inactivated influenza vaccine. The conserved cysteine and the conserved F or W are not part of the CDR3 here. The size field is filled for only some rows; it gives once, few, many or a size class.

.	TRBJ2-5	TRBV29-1	SVHGLYQETQY
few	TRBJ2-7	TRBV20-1	SARKAGGNYEQY
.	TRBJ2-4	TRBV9	ASSSPGTGGNIQY
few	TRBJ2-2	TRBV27	ASSRTPNTGELF
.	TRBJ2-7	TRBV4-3	ASSRVRGTYEQY
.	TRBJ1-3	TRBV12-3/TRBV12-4	ASTMGLGNTIY
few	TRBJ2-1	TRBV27	ASSLSPGLVYNEQF
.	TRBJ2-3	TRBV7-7	ASSPGLAGANTQY
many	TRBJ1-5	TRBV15	ATSRDRNQPQH
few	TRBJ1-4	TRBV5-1	ASSKQGENEKLF
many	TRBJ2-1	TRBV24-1	ATSDPSGGAYNEQF
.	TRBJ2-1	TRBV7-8	ASSLGVSEYNEQF
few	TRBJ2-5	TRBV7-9	ASSLASGDIKETQY
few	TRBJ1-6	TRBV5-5	ASSARRISNSPLH
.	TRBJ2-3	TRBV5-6	ASSLVPAGRADTQY
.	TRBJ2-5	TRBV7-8	AVRRWEGQETQY